Listed below are T cell receptor beta chains from one sample, sequenced in a study of blood T cell repertoires in COVID-19. Generated by immunoSEQ multiplex PCR, the TCRdb table keeps only in-frame clones and is missing some. The sample holds about 240,000 clones, approximately 80% seen once. The sequenced sample consisted of peripheral blood. All receptors derive from a woman aged 70-85 years with acute or convalescent COVID-19. The CDR3 runs from the conserved cysteine through the conserved F or W. The order of the fields is D gene, clone size, V gene, J gene, CDR3 DNA, CDR3 protein. The D gene is left open where the match is weak. Clone size, where shown, is once, few, many, or a class for clones that have expanded.

d_gene: NA; abundance: NA; v_gene: TRBV5-1; j_gene: TRBJ1-4; CDR3nt: TGCGCCAGCAGCTTGGCCTTAGGGGCGGTCGAAAAACTGTTTTTT; CDR3aa: CASSLALGAVEKLFF
d_gene: NA; abundance: NA; v_gene: TRBV4-2; j_gene: TRBJ2-7; CDR3nt: TGTGCCAGCAGCCAAGACTTACGCAGTACAGACGAGCAGTACTTC; CDR3aa: CASSQDLRSTDEQYF
d_gene: NA; abundance: NA; v_gene: TRBV23-1; j_gene: TRBJ2-5; CDR3nt: TGCGCCAGCAGTCAATATACGCCCTTGGAGGATCGAGAGACCCAGTACTTC; CDR3aa: CASSQYTPLEDRETQYF
d_gene: NA; abundance: NA; v_gene: TRBV6-2/TRBV6-3; j_gene: TRBJ2-5; CDR3nt: TGTGCCAGCAGTTACGGGGAGGAGACCCAGTACTTC; CDR3aa: CASSYGEETQYF
d_gene: TRBD1; abundance: NA; v_gene: TRBV6-6; j_gene: TRBJ1-1; CDR3nt: TGTGCCAGCAGTTATCTGGCAGGGGGCACTGAAGCTTTCTTT; CDR3aa: CASSYLAGGTEAFF
d_gene: TRBD1; abundance: NA; v_gene: TRBV6-1; j_gene: TRBJ2-4; CDR3nt: TGTGCCAGCAGTGAAATGGGACAGGGTTCAAACATTCAGTACTTC; CDR3aa: CASSEMGQGSNIQYF
d_gene: NA; abundance: NA; v_gene: TRBV9; j_gene: TRBJ2-7; CDR3nt: TGTGCCAGCAGCGTAGGGCAGGGGGGTGAGCAGTACTTC; CDR3aa: CASSVGQGGEQYF
d_gene: NA; abundance: NA; v_gene: TRBV5-1; j_gene: TRBJ2-2; CDR3nt: TGCGCCAGCAGCCCGGGACTGCCCGGCGGGGAGCTGTTTTTT; CDR3aa: CASSPGLPGGELFF
d_gene: TRBD2; abundance: NA; v_gene: TRBV5-4; j_gene: TRBJ2-7; CDR3nt: TGTGCCAGCAGCTTGGGGACTAGCGGTAGCTCCTACGAGCAGTACTTC; CDR3aa: CASSLGTSGSSYEQYF
d_gene: TRBD1; abundance: once; v_gene: TRBV18; j_gene: TRBJ2-1; CDR3nt: TGTGCCAGCTCCCCCCGGGACAGAACATCCAATGAGCAGTTCTTC; CDR3aa: CASSPRDRTSNEQFF
d_gene: TRBD1; abundance: NA; v_gene: TRBV12-5; j_gene: TRBJ2-3; CDR3nt: TGTGCTAGTGGTTTGGGCAGACAGGGAATCAGCACAGATACGCAGTATTTT; CDR3aa: CASGLGRQGISTDTQYF
d_gene: TRBD1; abundance: NA; v_gene: TRBV4-2; j_gene: TRBJ1-6; CDR3nt: TGTGCCAGCAGCCAACCAGGACAGGTAGAGGCACCCCTCCACTTT; CDR3aa: CASSQPGQVEAPLHF
d_gene: NA; abundance: NA; v_gene: TRBV7-2; j_gene: TRBJ1-6; CDR3nt: TGTGCCAGCAGGCCATCCCCAGGAAGTTCACCCCTCCACTTT; CDR3aa: CASRPSPGSSPLHF
d_gene: NA; abundance: NA; v_gene: TRBV3-1/TRBV3-2; j_gene: TRBJ1-5; CDR3nt: TGTGCCACCGCTCAGGGGTTCGGGGATCAGCCCCAGCATTTT; CDR3aa: CATAQGFGDQPQHF
d_gene: TRBD1; abundance: NA; v_gene: TRBV15; j_gene: TRBJ2-7; CDR3nt: TGTGCCACCAGCAGAGATAAAGGGGGCTTTTACGAGCAGTACTTC; CDR3aa: CATSRDKGGFYEQYF
d_gene: TRBD1; abundance: NA; v_gene: TRBV4-2; j_gene: TRBJ2-6; CDR3nt: TGTGCCAGCAGCCAAGCGGAAACAGGGGGCTTAGGCTCTGGGGCCAACGTCCTGACTTTC; CDR3aa: CASSQAETGGLGSGANVLTF
d_gene: TRBD2; abundance: NA; v_gene: TRBV10-3; j_gene: TRBJ2-7; CDR3nt: TGTGCCATCAGTCTCAGCGGGGGGTACGAGCAGTACTTC; CDR3aa: CAISLSGGYEQYF
d_gene: NA; abundance: NA; v_gene: TRBV3-1/TRBV3-2; j_gene: TRBJ2-6; CDR3nt: TGTGCCAGCAGCCAAGTTGGCATGGATAGCTTCTCTGGGGCCAACGTCCTGACTTTC; CDR3aa: CASSQVGMDSFSGANVLTF
d_gene: NA; abundance: NA; v_gene: TRBV3-1/TRBV3-2; j_gene: TRBJ2-1; CDR3nt: TGTGCCAGCAGCCAGGTTACAGGGAATGAGCAGTTCTTC; CDR3aa: CASSQVTGNEQFF
d_gene: TRBD1; abundance: NA; v_gene: TRBV19; j_gene: TRBJ2-7; CDR3nt: TGTGCCAGTAGTATAAAGGCCTCAGGGACAGTATTTCCCTACGAGCAGTACTTC; CDR3aa: CASSIKASGTVFPYEQYF
d_gene: NA; abundance: NA; v_gene: TRBV3-1/TRBV3-2; j_gene: TRBJ2-3; CDR3nt: TGTGCCAGCAGCCAAACTAGCACAGATACGCAGTATTTT; CDR3aa: CASSQTSTDTQYF
d_gene: NA; abundance: NA; v_gene: TRBV7-2; j_gene: TRBJ2-7; CDR3nt: TGTGCCAGCAGCAGCGGACGGATTCCCTACGAGCAGTACTTC; CDR3aa: CASSSGRIPYEQYF
d_gene: NA; abundance: NA; v_gene: TRBV7-2; j_gene: TRBJ1-4; CDR3nt: TGTGCCAGCAGCTTCGGAGGTAATGAAAAACTGTTTTTT; CDR3aa: CASSFGGNEKLFF
d_gene: TRBD1; abundance: NA; v_gene: TRBV6-5; j_gene: TRBJ1-1; CDR3nt: TGTGCCAGCAATTCCAATCAGGGGGTTGGCACTGAAGCTTTCTTT; CDR3aa: CASNSNQGVGTEAFF
d_gene: TRBD2; abundance: NA; v_gene: TRBV4-2; j_gene: TRBJ2-2; CDR3nt: TGTGCCACCGGGACTACGCACACCGGGGAGCTGTTTTTT; CDR3aa: CATGTTHTGELFF
d_gene: TRBD1; abundance: NA; v_gene: TRBV3-1/TRBV3-2; j_gene: TRBJ1-2; CDR3nt: TGTGCCAGCAGCCTTTACAGGGGCGCCAACACCTTC; CDR3aa: CASSLYRGANTF
d_gene: TRBD2; abundance: NA; v_gene: TRBV10-3; j_gene: TRBJ2-1; CDR3nt: TGTGCCATCAAAGGGACTAACTCCTACAATGAGCAGTTCTTC; CDR3aa: CAIKGTNSYNEQFF
d_gene: NA; abundance: NA; v_gene: TRBV2; j_gene: TRBJ2-7; CDR3nt: TGTGCCAGCAGTGTAGCGGCAGGGGGATCCTACGAGCAGTACTTC; CDR3aa: CASSVAAGGSYEQYF
d_gene: NA; abundance: NA; v_gene: TRBV10-3; j_gene: TRBJ1-2; CDR3nt: TGTGCCATCGGTTCGGGGAGGGGCCACTATGGCTACACCTTC; CDR3aa: CAIGSGRGHYGYTF
d_gene: TRBD2; abundance: NA; v_gene: TRBV2; j_gene: TRBJ2-1; CDR3nt: TGTGCCAGCAGCGCCCGTGGGACTAGCGCCCCGAGCTCCTACAATGAGCAGTTCTTC; CDR3aa: CASSARGTSAPSSYNEQFF
d_gene: TRBD1; abundance: NA; v_gene: TRBV28; j_gene: TRBJ1-2; CDR3nt: TGTGCCAGCCTCCAACTCAAGGGACAGATCTATGGCTACACCTTC; CDR3aa: CASLQLKGQIYGYTF
d_gene: TRBD1; abundance: NA; v_gene: TRBV20-1; j_gene: TRBJ1-1; CDR3nt: TGCAGTGGTCACAGGGGACTCCAAGCTTTCTTT; CDR3aa: CSGHRGLQAFF
d_gene: TRBD2; abundance: NA; v_gene: TRBV6-5; j_gene: TRBJ2-5; CDR3nt: TGTGCCAGCAGTTACCCGACTAGCGGGGGGGGAGAGACCCAGTACTTC; CDR3aa: CASSYPTSGGGETQYF
d_gene: TRBD1; abundance: NA; v_gene: TRBV19; j_gene: TRBJ1-1; CDR3nt: TGTGCCAGTAGTATAGCTCCCGGGACAGACTATTTT; CDR3aa: CASSIAPGTDYF
d_gene: NA; abundance: once; v_gene: TRBV2; j_gene: TRBJ1-5; CDR3nt: TGTGCCAGCAGTGTACGGGGTCGAAGCAATCAGCCCCAGCATTTT; CDR3aa: CASSVRGRSNQPQHF
d_gene: NA; abundance: NA; v_gene: TRBV18; j_gene: TRBJ1-6; CDR3nt: TGTGCCAGCTCACCACTAGGGGCAGCCCAACGATATTCACCCCTCCACTTT; CDR3aa: CASSPLGAAQRYSPLHF
d_gene: NA; abundance: NA; v_gene: TRBV2; j_gene: TRBJ2-7; CDR3nt: TGTGCCAGCAGTGCCCCCGGAGGCTGCAGAGGAAATCGCCAAACGACCGCTCGACCGTACGAGCAGTACTTC; CDR3aa: CASSAPGGCRGNRQTTARPYEQYF
d_gene: NA; abundance: NA; v_gene: TRBV24-1; j_gene: TRBJ1-3; CDR3nt: TGTGCCACCAGTGACCCGGGACTCTCTGGAAACACCATATATTTT; CDR3aa: CATSDPGLSGNTIYF
d_gene: TRBD1; abundance: NA; v_gene: TRBV2; j_gene: TRBJ1-3; CDR3nt: TGTGCCAGCAGGGGGACAGCTGGAAACACCATATATTTT; CDR3aa: CASRGTAGNTIYF
d_gene: NA; abundance: NA; v_gene: TRBV7-6; j_gene: TRBJ1-1; CDR3nt: TGTGCCAGCAGCCTGCTGAGTGGTCGAGGGGGTGAAGCTTTCTTT; CDR3aa: CASSLLSGRGGEAFF
d_gene: NA; abundance: NA; v_gene: TRBV9; j_gene: TRBJ1-3; CDR3nt: TGTGCCAGCAGCGTGGACAGCTCTGGAAACACCATATATTTT; CDR3aa: CASSVDSSGNTIYF
d_gene: NA; abundance: NA; v_gene: TRBV7-8; j_gene: TRBJ2-7; CDR3nt: TGTGCCAGCAGCCCCCAACCGACAGACTCCTACGAGCAGTACTTC; CDR3aa: CASSPQPTDSYEQYF
d_gene: TRBD1; abundance: NA; v_gene: TRBV4-1; j_gene: TRBJ1-5; CDR3nt: TGCGCCAGCAGCCAAGAGCTAACAGGGGGACAGCCCCAGCATTTT; CDR3aa: CASSQELTGGQPQHF
d_gene: TRBD1; abundance: NA; v_gene: TRBV28; j_gene: TRBJ1-4; CDR3nt: TGTGCCAGCAGTTTATCCGGACAGGGAGTGTTAACTAATGAAAAACTGTTTTTT; CDR3aa: CASSLSGQGVLTNEKLFF
d_gene: NA; abundance: NA; v_gene: TRBV7-9; j_gene: TRBJ2-3; CDR3nt: TGTGCCAGCAGCTTAGGGCAGGGCCCAGGTACGCAGTATTTT; CDR3aa: CASSLGQGPGTQYF
d_gene: TRBD1; abundance: once; v_gene: TRBV5-6; j_gene: TRBJ1-2; CDR3nt: TGTGCCAGCAGCTTAGCTCAGGGGGCTTCTAACTATGGCTACACCTTC; CDR3aa: CASSLAQGASNYGYTF
d_gene: TRBD1; abundance: NA; v_gene: TRBV5-4; j_gene: TRBJ2-2; CDR3nt: TGTGCCAGCAGCTCAAGGGACAGGGGGAACGGGGAGCTGTTTTTT; CDR3aa: CASSSRDRGNGELFF
d_gene: NA; abundance: few; v_gene: TRBV15; j_gene: TRBJ1-5; CDR3nt: TGTGCCACCAGCAGAGATAAGGGGTACAATCAGCCCCAGCATTTT; CDR3aa: CATSRDKGYNQPQHF
d_gene: NA; abundance: NA; v_gene: TRBV25-1; j_gene: TRBJ1-1; CDR3nt: TGTGCCAGCAGTTCCGGGACACTAACAGAAGCTTTCTTT; CDR3aa: CASSSGTLTEAFF
d_gene: NA; abundance: NA; v_gene: TRBV19; j_gene: TRBJ2-7; CDR3nt: TGTGCCAGTAGTATAGAGACATCCACCTTCCACGAGCAGTACTTC; CDR3aa: CASSIETSTFHEQYF
d_gene: TRBD1; abundance: NA; v_gene: TRBV9; j_gene: TRBJ1-1; CDR3nt: TGTGCCAGCAGCCCCCGGCAGGGGGCAGGGACTGAAGCTTTCTTT; CDR3aa: CASSPRQGAGTEAFF
d_gene: TRBD2; abundance: NA; v_gene: TRBV4-1; j_gene: TRBJ2-4; CDR3nt: TGCGCCAGCAGCCAGAGGACTAGCGGGGGGGCTCTGAACATTCAGTACTTC; CDR3aa: CASSQRTSGGALNIQYF
d_gene: NA; abundance: NA; v_gene: TRBV11-2; j_gene: TRBJ1-2; CDR3nt: TGTGCCAGCAGCTTAGTAAACAGCCAGTCGGGCTACACCTTC; CDR3aa: CASSLVNSQSGYTF
d_gene: NA; abundance: NA; v_gene: TRBV3-1/TRBV3-2; j_gene: TRBJ1-1; CDR3nt: TGTGCCAGCAGCCCGAGGGTTAGGACTGAAGCTTTCTTT; CDR3aa: CASSPRVRTEAFF